This TCR beta chain came from a study of T cell repertoires in cytomegalovirus infection. V lost 2 bases and J 2 bases, leaving 13 bases between the germline ends. The CDR3 contains 16 residues. The germline V gene encodes CDR1 SGHTA and CDR2 FQGTGA. Each CDR3 protein gets one entry after TCRdb re-called the reads with MiXCR. This sample has around 300,000 distinct CDR3 sequences; 9.5% occur once, and the top ten carry roughly 4.5%. This clonotype was found a few times. The sequence derives from a human donor in good health (CMV status not recorded). Some clones in this sample may be carry-over from other donors' samples. Sequencing was carried out using PBMCs. V and J are TRBV7-3 and TRBJ2-1; D is unclear. In DNA, the CDR3 is TGTGCCAGCAGCTTAGGAGCCGTCGGGCCCTACAATGAGCAGTTCTTC. Residues: CASSLGAVGPYNEQFF.